This TCR beta chain was profiled in a study of human T cells and chemical hapten exposure. Findings and limits, study-wide: TCRs above 1 in 1000 frequency did not change with DPC sensitization.

About this clonotype: Its antigen remains unknown.

TCRdb passed the RACE reads through MiXCR, listing each CDR3 protein once. The sample has 280,000 or so distinct CDR3 sequences; around 7% are singletons. The sample's time point: pre-sensitization, week 0. Described treatment: therapeutic diphenylcyclopropenone sensitization with weekly scalp DPC. Researchers extracted total RNA from unfractionated whole blood. V lost 0 bases to trimming and J lost 0 bases; unmatched junction nucleotides: 4. Germline CDR1 SGDLS, CDR2 YYNGEE. The CDR3 has 16 amino acids. Sequences were derived from whole blood, sampled in connection with sensitization to the hapten diphenylcyclopropenone (DPC). This clonotype was sampled from a man aged 18 to 30 with alopecia areata. Some clones in this sample may be carry-over from other donors' samples. V and J are TRBV9 and TRBJ2-3; 7 nucleotides line up with TRBD1. The DNA of the CDR3 is TGTGCCAGCAGCGTAGAAGGGGGCCGGAGCACAGATACGCAGTATTTT. Protein sequence: CASSVEGGRSTDTQYF.